This TCR beta chain was found in a study of blood T cell repertoires in COVID-19 (dated by TCRdb to about 2020). In terms of the full investigation: Samples covering the acute and convalescent phases of COVID-19 were provided by collaborators in the United States, Italy and Spain. The prospective study material was composed of cDNA or gDNA derived from T cells, B-cell-depleted T cells, or PBMCs. Subjects who had been exposed to COVID-19, were actively infected with it, or had recovered from it provided the deeply sampled blood TCRbeta repertoires that made up the dataset. The repertoires were released in a freely available public database meant as a resource for research on the immune response to SARS-CoV-2. Samples were obtained from the ongoing ImmuneRACE study (first 160 participants) and from about 1,300 subjects provided by 6 global collaborators. The sample metadata nearly always contained a de-identified subject ID, COVID-19 status, age in years and sex. Where available, HLA class I and class II types were taken from metadata supplied by the sample provider and were not determined by assay-based typing. Here is what the overall study found, with its caveats: The amount of clinical and demographic metadata varied by source and participant and was provided uncurated.

V sheds 6 bases and J sheds 4 bases, leaving 19 bases between their ends. The germline V gene gives CDR1 as SGHVS and CDR2 as FQNEAQ. The CDR3, cysteine through phenylalanine, is 15 amino acids long. The only DNA kept is the CDR3, 45 bases in frame from the first base. TCRbeta CDR3 regions were amplified from genomic DNA using the immunoSEQ Assay, a bias-controlled multiplex PCR. As for the original processing: The number of nucleated cells in each sample was estimated from the amplification of reference gene primers within the assay. Sequence reads were collapsed and filtered to measure the absolute abundance of every unique TCRbeta CDR3 rearrangement. For each sample, productive Simpson clonality was calculated by taking the square root of Simpson's diversity index across productive rearrangements. The table comes from immuneACCESS by way of TCRdb, which keeps in-frame sequences with V and J called. Part of the clones is missing from these tables; in studies checked, under half for an unresolved V gene and the rest for unknown reasons. V and J calls and clone size are those listed in that table; D and trimming were worked out from the DNA. This sample is represented by 300,000 to 400,000 clones; 75% to 90% of them were singletons. Just over 7% of the sample lies in the top ten.

Regarding this clone: What antigen it recognizes has not been identified. Base qualities are not provided; no much larger clone lies one nucleotide away.

One collaborating source in Seattle enrolled patients while the patients were actively infected and followed the patients over time throughout the course of disease. Collaborating institutions collected whole blood in K2EDTA tubes following their own protocols. For TCRbeta analysis, collaborators shipped samples in one of three forms: frozen whole blood, isolated PBMCs, or DNA extracted from either of those sample types. The sequenced sample was peripheral blood. The V and J genes are TRBV7-8 and TRBJ2-7; matching of 7 bases hints at TRBD2 as the D gene. The sequence was obtained from a woman aged 55-70 years with COVID-19, enrolled during active disease. The DNA is as follows: TGTGCCAGCAGGGAGAGGTCGGGGGGCGAGTACGAGCAGTACTTC. Protein translation: CASRERSGGEYEQYF.